This passage covers 28 T cell receptor beta chains from one sample sequenced in a study of persistence of HIV-infected CD4 T cells. This was the immunoSEQ version 4 assay in survey mode. Data came from immunoSEQ multiplex PCR; TCRdb stores just in-frame clones and leaves some out. This table has 37,000 or so clones, less than 90% appearing once. No antigens are known for them. Stimulation used approximately 9.6 ug/mL lysate from CMV-infected fibroblasts. CD40L/CD69 double-negative CD45RO-high memory CD4+ T cells were collected. The specimen comprised CD4+ T cells sorted from PBMCs after approximately 19-hour stimulation, sampled from a patient who received antiretroviral therapy. All receptors derive from an adult man with HIV who was CMV-seropositive.

The V call is TRBV15, the J call TRBJ2-7; no clear D gene. There are 12 residues in the CDR3. V was trimmed by 0 bases and J by 4 bases, leaving 4 bases between them. Germline V gives CDR1 LNHNV, CDR2 YYDKDF (reference sequence). CDR3 DNA: TGTGCCACCAGCAGAGACCATTACGAGCAGTACTTC. This sequence encodes CATSRDHYEQYF.

The V call is TRBV2, the J call TRBJ1-6; D ambiguous. The CDR3 has 12 amino acids. V lost 7 bases, J lost 7 bases, and 8 bases lay in between. Germline V gene data show CDR1 as SNHLY and CDR2 as FYNNEI. The CDR3 region has the DNA TGTGCCAGCAAAGAGGAAAATTCACCCCTCCACTTT. As protein: CASKEENSPLHF.

The J gene is TRBJ2-3, the V gene TRBV30; 12 bases are a match to TRBD2. The CDR3 loop spans 17 amino acids. V lost 2 bases and J lost 3; bases outside the gene matches: 9. CDR1 is GTSNPN and CDR2 is SVGIG in the germline V gene (reference sequence). CDR3 nucleotide sequence: TGTGCCTGGAGTACCCTAGCGGGGGGGCATTCAACAGATACGCAGTATTTT. Its translation is CAWSTLAGGHSTDTQYF.

This clone was found once. Written as DNA, the CDR3 is TGTGCCAGCAGTTACTCAGGCAGGAGAGGAACTGAAGCTTTCTTT. Its protein product is CASSYSGRRGTEAFF. This chain uses TRBV6-5 with TRBJ1-1; D uncertain. Per germline, CDR1 MNHEY and CDR2 SVGAGI. Trimming cost V 0 bases and J 5 bases, with 13 bases left between them. The CDR3 consists of 15 residues.

The chain employs TRBV7-9 and TRBJ1-4; 7 bases agree with TRBD1. The germline CDR1 and CDR2 sequences are SEHNR and FQNEAQ (reference sequence). The V gene end was trimmed by 5 bases and the J gene end by 5 bases; junction bases not matched to a gene: 2. The CDR3 is 13 residues long. The CDR3 nucleotides read TGTGCCAGCAGCCTACAGGGGAATGAAAAACTGTTTTTT. This translates into CASSLQGNEKLFF.

The chain is built from TRBV12-3 or TRBV12-4 and TRBJ2-5; D is possibly TRBD1 (6 bases). The CDR3 runs to 11 residues. V was pared by 8 bases and J by 4 bases, with 8 bases between. Here the CDR3 reads CASGRGETQYF. As DNA, the CDR3 is TGTGCCAGCGGCAGGGGAGAGACCCAGTACTTC.

The J gene is TRBJ2-4, the V gene TRBV9, with TRBD2 as a possible D gene (6 bases). CDR1 and CDR2 (germline): SGDLS, YYNGEE. CDR3 length: 18 amino acids. Deletions cut 4 bases from V and 1 base from J, with 21 bases between. This CDR3 reads CASSPEGSGGFAKNIQYF. The CDR3 DNA is TGTGCCAGCAGCCCGGAAGGGAGTGGAGGGTTCGCCAAAAACATTCAGTACTTC.

This clone appeared once. This sequence joins TRBV18 and TRBJ2-7; 8 nucleotides match TRBD1. After removal of 6 bases from V and 6 bases from J, the junction contained 7 bases not matched to a gene. The length of the CDR3 is 13 residues. CDR1 KGHSH and CDR2 LQKENI come from the germline V gene. CDR3 loop: CASSDLDRGEQYF. In DNA, the CDR3 is TGTGCCAGCTCCGACCTCGACAGGGGCGAGCAGTACTTC.

The chain joins TRBV24-1 to TRBJ2-3, with TRBD1 as a possible D gene (6 bases). The length of the CDR3 is 16 residues. Germline V gives CDR1 KGHDR, CDR2 SFDVKD. Deletions cut 3 bases from V and 5 bases from J, with 17 bases between. The CDR3 region is CATSDPGTPGRDTQYF. Written as DNA, the CDR3 is TGTGCCACCAGTGATCCCGGGACACCGGGGAGAGATACGCAGTATTTT.

The gene calls are TRBV5-1 and TRBJ1-4; perhaps TRBD1 as D (5 bases). V was shortened by 4 bases and J by 8 bases, with 21 bases between the two germline ends. Germline CDR1 and CDR2: SGHRS and YFSETQ. The CDR3 runs to 16 residues. This CDR3 reads CASSTPDSYMREKLFF. Written as DNA, the CDR3 is TGCGCCAGCAGCACCCCTGACAGTTATATGCGAGAAAAACTGTTTTTT.

J is TRBJ2-7 and V is TRBV6-5; D is perhaps TRBD1 (6 bases). The length of the CDR3 is 14 residues. With 8 bases removed from V and 1 base from J, the gap between germline ends came to 15 bases. From germline, CDR1 is MNHEY and CDR2 SVGAGI. In DNA, the CDR3 is TGTGCCAGCCAAAGGCAGGGGAAATCCTACGAGCAGTACTTC. It specifies CASQRQGKSYEQYF.

This clone showed up just a few times. The gene calls are TRBV20-1 and TRBJ1-5; D remains ambiguous. In germline, CDR1 is DFQATT, CDR2 SNEGSKA (reference sequence). Trimming took off 3 bases at V and 3 bases at J, with 15 bases between the two ends. This CDR3 region has 15 residues. The CDR3: CSASLSGLPNQPQHF. CDR3 sequence (DNA): TGCAGTGCTAGTCTGTCTGGGCTGCCCAATCAGCCCCAGCATTTT.

This rearrangement joins TRBV18 to TRBJ1-2, with 9 positions matching TRBD1. The germline gives CDR1 KGHSH, CDR2 LQKENI. This CDR3 region has 15 residues. The junction had 13 bases not matched to a gene; V was cut back by 6 bases and J by 8 bases. CDR3 in amino acids: CASSRITGGVEGYTF. The DNA for the CDR3 is TGTGCCAGCTCTCGTATTACAGGGGGCGTGGAGGGCTACACCTTC.

This sequence joins TRBV9 and TRBJ1-3; D not resolved. There are 15 residues in the CDR3. V was trimmed by 3 bases and J by 0 bases, leaving 10 bases between them. CDR1 and CDR2 from the germline V gene are SGDLS and YYNGEE. The DNA for the CDR3 is TGTGCCAGCAGCGACGGGTTTAACTCTGGAAACACCATATATTTT. Amino acid sequence: CASSDGFNSGNTIYF.

The CDR3 DNA reads as TGTGCCAGCAGCCAAGCCCAGGGGGAGGGAAGCTATGGCTACACCTTC. Protein sequence: CASSQAQGEGSYGYTF. This sequence joins TRBV4-2 and TRBJ1-2, with TRBD1 matching over 7 bases. In germline, CDR1 is LGHNA, CDR2 YNFKEQ. The length of the CDR3 is 16 residues. Unmatched junction bases numbered 9, after V lost 1 base and J lost 4 bases.

This chain joins TRBV7-2 and TRBJ2-7; D is ambiguous. The ends were cut back, 3 bases at V and 0 bases at J, with 12 bases in the middle. The CDR3 has 15 residues. Germline CDR1 is SGHTA and CDR2 is FQGNSA. The CDR3 here is CASSLNQPSSYEQYF. CDR3 DNA: TGTGCCAGCAGCTTGAACCAGCCGAGCTCCTACGAGCAGTACTTC.

There are a few counts of this clone. The chain is built from TRBV2 and TRBJ1-4, with D possibly matching TRBD1 (6 bases). The germline gives CDR1 SNHLY, CDR2 FYNNEI. V was shortened by 3 bases and J by 1 base, with 9 bases between the two germline ends. This CDR3 spans 15 amino acids. CDR3 nucleotide sequence: TGTGCCAGCAGTGACGAACAGGGAACTAATGAAAAACTGTTTTTT. Protein sequence: CASSDEQGTNEKLFF. Variable domain in full (rest from reference TRBV2 and TRBJ1-4): EPEVTQTPSHQVTQMGQEVILRCVPISNHLYFYWYRQILGQKVEFLVSFYNNEISEKSEIFDDQFSVERPDGSNFTLKIRSTKLEDSAMYFCASSDEQGTNEKLFFGSGTQLSVL.

As DNA, the CDR3 is TGTGCCAGTCGACACCGGGGGGGCAAGGATGAGCAGTTCTTC. This gives the protein CASRHRGGKDEQFF. The chain has TRBV19 and TRBJ2-1; 8 nucleotides match TRBD2. The CDR3 has 14 amino acids. V dropped 8 bases and J dropped 8; count of bases not matched to a gene: 11. Per germline, CDR1 LNHDA and CDR2 SQIVND (reference sequence).

The gene calls are TRBV27 and TRBJ1-1; possibly TRBD1 for D (6 bases). Between the trimmed V and J ends, which lost 4 bases and 4 bases, there was a span of 25 bases. Germline CDR1 MNHEY, CDR2 SMNVEV (reference sequence). This CDR3 comprises 18 residues. CDR3 region: CASSSLGQGRIEGTEAFF. The CDR3 DNA reads TGTGCCAGCAGTTCTCTAGGGCAGGGGAGGATTGAGGGCACTGAAGCTTTCTTT.

This clone turned up a few times. V usage is TRBV9 and J usage is TRBJ2-7; 8 bases map to TRBD1. Germline trimming cut 3 bases from V and 2 bases from J; bases unmatched to any gene: 1. The CDR3 contains 13 residues. Per the germline V gene, CDR1 is SGDLS and CDR2 is YYNGEE. CDR3: CASSAQGAYEQYF. DNA for the CDR3: TGTGCCAGCAGCGCACAGGGGGCCTACGAGCAGTACTTC.

CDR3 region: CASRGKGRSGANVLTF. The CDR3 DNA reads TGTGCCAGCAGAGGAAAGGGACGATCTGGGGCCAACGTCCTGACTTTC. The J gene is TRBJ2-6, the V gene TRBV28; D is possibly TRBD1 or TRBD2 (5 bases each). Deletions cut 6 bases from V and 1 base from J, with 13 bases between. In germline, CDR1 is MDHEN, CDR2 SYDVKM. The CDR3 loop spans 16 amino acids.

The chain couples TRBV2 to TRBJ1-1; 7 nucleotides line up with TRBD1. V gave up 6 bases and J gave up 5 bases; unmatched junction bases: 3. The CDR3 totals 12 residues. The V gene's germline CDR1 is SNHLY and CDR2 FYNNEI. For the CDR3, the DNA is TGTGCCAGCAGCGAGGACAGGACTGAAGCTTTCTTT. Encoded protein: CASSEDRTEAFF.

V usage is TRBV7-3 and J usage is TRBJ1-5, with D perhaps TRBD1 (5 bases). The ends were cut back, 5 bases at V and 3 bases at J, with 8 bases in the middle. The CDR3 contains 13 residues. The germline CDR1 and CDR2 sequences are SGHTA and FQGTGA. In DNA, the CDR3 is TGTGCCAGCAGCCTGGGGGTCAATCAGCCCCAGCATTTT. Its translation: CASSLGVNQPQHF.

V is TRBV6-5 and J is TRBJ1-5, with 9 bases matching TRBD1. Trimming took 8 bases from V and 7 from J; bases not matched to a gene: 9. This CDR3 is built from 14 residues. Germline lookup yields CDR1 MNHEY and CDR2 SVGAGI. The CDR3 DNA reads TGTGCCAGCTACACTACAGGGGGCGGGCAGCCCCAGCATTTT. Translated: CASYTTGGGQPQHF.

The V and J genes are TRBV5-4 and TRBJ2-1; the D is unclear. This CDR3 contains 15 residues. With 5 bases removed from V and 0 bases from J, the gap between germline ends came to 12 bases. Germline loops: CDR1 SGHNT, CDR2 YYREEE (reference sequence). This chain's CDR3 is CASRVDLSSYNEQFF. DNA for the CDR3: TGTGCCAGCAGGGTGGACCTAAGCTCCTACAATGAGCAGTTCTTC.

This chain links TRBV27 with TRBJ1-1, with 9 nucleotides matching TRBD1. Germline loops: CDR1 MNHEY, CDR2 SMNVEV (reference sequence). The CDR3 contains 14 residues. The J segment lost 5 bases and the V segment lost 5 bases, leaving 6 bases of the junction unmatched. The CDR3 protein is CASSPQGAWTEAFF. As DNA, the CDR3 is TGTGCCAGCAGTCCACAGGGGGCCTGGACTGAAGCTTTCTTT.

The chain is built from TRBV7-2 and TRBJ2-2; 8 bases line up with TRBD1. Germline V gene lookup returns CDR1 SGHTA and CDR2 FQGNSA. The V gene end was trimmed by 1 base and the J gene end by 5 bases; junction bases not matched to a gene: 3. CDR3 length equals 15 residues. The CDR3 loop reads CASSLVRQGTGELFF. The CDR3 region has the DNA TGTGCCAGCAGCTTAGTGAGACAGGGGACCGGGGAGCTGTTTTTT. Variable domain in full (rest from reference TRBV7-2 and TRBJ2-2): GAGVSQSPSNKVTEKGKDVELRCDPISGHTALYWYRQSLGQGLEFLIYFQGNSAPDKSGLPSDRFSAERTGGSVSTLTIQRTQQEDSAVYLCASSLVRQGTGELFFGEGSRLTVL.

This clone was seen only a few times. This chain links TRBV3-1 (or the pseudogene TRBV3-2) with TRBJ1-6; D gene unclear. The V gene lost 4 bases and the J gene lost 6 bases, with 13 bases spanning the gap. In germline, CDR1 is LGHDT, CDR2 YNNKEL (reference sequence). The CDR3 covers 15 residues. CDR3 sequence (DNA): TGTGCCAGCAGCCCAACCCCACGAACTAATTCACCCCTCCACTTT. This codes for CASSPTPRTNSPLHF.